The 3 T cell receptor beta chains presented below share a single source sample, sequenced in a study of blood T cell repertoires in COVID-19. Generated by immunoSEQ multiplex PCR, the TCRdb table keeps only in-frame clones and is missing some. Seen here are about 140,000 clones, roughly 79% observed once, and the top ten hold under 3%. Material for sequencing was PBMCs or T cells enriched from blood (not recorded which). These TCRs come from a woman between 45 and 65 years old who had recovered from COVID-19.

The chain employs TRBV10-3 and TRBJ1-1; 8 nucleotides align to TRBD1. Germline trimming cut 10 bases from V and 3 bases from J; bases unmatched to any gene: 10. Germline CDR1 reads ENHRY; CDR2 reads SYGVKD. This CDR3 contains 14 residues. The CDR3 spells CATGGGNGDTEAFF. The CDR3 bases are TGTGCCACAGGGGGCGGGAACGGGGACACTGAAGCTTTCTTT.

V is TRBV5-1 and J is TRBJ2-1, with D tentatively TRBD2 (5 bases). The CDR3 loop spans 13 amino acids. V gave up 6 bases and J gave up 9 bases, with 16 bases separating them. Per the germline V gene, CDR1 is SGHRS and CDR2 is YFSETQ. The CDR3 DNA is TGCGCCAGCAAGAACGGCGGGTTAGGTGAGCAGTTCTTC. Its translation is CASKNGGLGEQFF.

This clone was found a few times. The chain is built from TRBV18 and TRBJ2-7, with TRBD1 matching 7 bases. CDR1 KGHSH and CDR2 LQKENI come from the germline V gene. V trimming: 6 bases; J trimming: 4 bases; junction bases outside the gene matches: 9. The CDR3 spans 14 residues. The CDR3 here is CASSRGQVPYEQYF. DNA of the CDR3: TGTGCCAGCTCCCGAGGACAGGTTCCTTACGAGCAGTACTTC.